The 10 T cell receptor beta chains reported below all come from one sample, sequenced in a study of beta chain features in type 1 diabetes. Findings and caveats of the study: Patients with Type 1 diabetes showed moderately but significantly shorter TCRB CDR3s in all four CD4+ subsets.

Sequencing targeted expressed TCRB transcripts, as all isolated RNA had been reverse transcribed. TCRdb's copy holds only in-frame clones and misses some; the assay was immunoSEQ multiplex PCR. This table holds about 68,000 clones, 45% to 50% found once. These receptors' targets are unknown. Material for sequencing was central memory CD4+ T cells from blood. All receptors come from a man aged 30-40 years with type 1 diabetes.

This CDR3 is CASSEVAAGANVLTF. CDR3 DNA: TGTGCCAGCAGTGAGGTTGCGGCTGGGGCCAACGTCCTGACTTTC. The gene calls are TRBV2 and TRBJ2-6; the D is unclear. CDR3 length equals 15 residues. Between the trimmed V and J ends, which lost 3 bases and 2 bases, there was a span of 8 bases. CDR1 and CDR2 from the germline V gene are SNHLY and FYNNEI.

CDR3: CASSPRWDSYNEQFF. DNA for the CDR3: TGTGCCAGCAGCCCCCGTTGGGACAGCTACAATGAGCAGTTCTTC. The chain has TRBV4-2 and TRBJ2-1; TRBD1 agrees at 7 bases. Unmatched junction bases numbered 6, after V lost 4 bases and J lost 3 bases. Germline-derived CDR1 and CDR2 are LGHNA and YNFKEQ. CDR3 length: 15 residues.

V gene TRBV7-2 combines with J gene TRBJ2-7, with D perhaps TRBD1 (5 bases). The V gene lost 2 bases and the J gene lost 3 bases, with 8 bases spanning the gap. The CDR3 is 13 residues long. Germline V gene data show CDR1 as SGHTA and CDR2 as FQGNSA. The DNA of the CDR3 is TGTGCCAGCAGCTTACCAGGGATCTACGAGCAGTACTTC. It is translated as CASSLPGIYEQYF.

This clone was counted only a few times. The chain has TRBV4-2 and TRBJ1-1; 9 nucleotides align to TRBD1. Per the germline V gene, CDR1 is LGHNA and CDR2 is YNFKEQ. The CDR3 loop spans 16 amino acids. Trimming removed 4 bases from V and 4 bases from J; junction bases left unmatched: 10. This CDR3 is CASSRLTGGEVTEAFF. Here the CDR3 DNA reads TGTGCCAGCAGCCGCCTCACAGGGGGCGAGGTCACTGAAGCTTTCTTT.

The chain joins TRBV6-6 to TRBJ1-5, with 7 bases matching TRBD1. J gave up 2 bases and V 2 bases, and 6 bases lay outside the gene matches. The CDR3 runs to 16 residues. Per the germline V gene, CDR1 is MNHNY and CDR2 is SVGAGI (reference sequence). This CDR3 is CASSYGQGQRNQPQHF. CDR3 DNA sequence: TGTGCCAGCAGTTACGGTCAGGGACAGCGCAATCAGCCCCAGCATTTT.

V and J are TRBV14 and TRBJ1-2; D is possibly TRBD1 (5 bases). V was trimmed by 5 bases and J by 3 bases, leaving 16 bases between them. The CDR3 covers 15 residues. The germline V gene encodes CDR1 SGHDN and CDR2 FVKESK. DNA for the CDR3: TGTGCCAGCAGCGCCCAGGGTAATGGGGACTATGGCTACACCTTC. As protein: CASSAQGNGDYGYTF.

The V call is TRBV7-9, the J call TRBJ1-4, with 11 bases matching TRBD1. CDR3 length: 15 residues. With 5 bases clipped from V and 8 bases from J, the junction kept 7 bases outside the gene matches. Germline CDR1 and CDR2: SEHNR and FQNEAQ (reference sequence). CDR3 sequence reads: CASSTAGTGGEKLFF. The CDR3 DNA follows: TGTGCCAGCAGCACCGCCGGGACAGGGGGGGAAAAACTGTTTTTT.

The chain couples TRBV30 to TRBJ1-2; TRBD1 is a possible D gene (5 bases). CDR1 and CDR2 (germline): GTSNPN, SVGIG (reference sequence). This CDR3 is 12 amino acids long. The V end lost 5 bases, the J end lost 2 bases, and 9 bases lay between the germline ends. The CDR3 coding sequence is TGTGCCTGGCAACAGGACAACTATGGCTACACCTTC. Amino acids: CAWQQDNYGYTF.

The genes are TRBV5-1 and TRBJ1-1, with 8 bases that match TRBD1. Trimming removed 0 bases from V and 3 bases from J; junction bases left unmatched: 4. Germline values: CDR1 SGHRS, CDR2 YFSETQ. This CDR3 has 15 residues. The CDR3 coding sequence is TGCGCCAGCAGCTTGGGACAGGGGAGAGACACTGAAGCTTTCTTT. This codes for CASSLGQGRDTEAFF.

To note about this clone: Other DNA sequences in the same sample also yield this CDR3. The V gene is TRBV30, the J gene TRBJ2-2, with TRBD2 identical over 10 bases. CDR1 and CDR2 (germline): GTSNPN, SVGIG (reference sequence). The junction had 18 bases not matched to a gene; V was cut back by 3 bases and J by 2 bases. The CDR3 is 20 residues long. The CDR3 DNA follows: TGTGCCTGGAGCCCAGTAAGGGGGCAGATAGCGGGGGGAAACACCGGGGAGCTGTTTTTT. It is translated as CAWSPVRGQIAGGNTGELFF.